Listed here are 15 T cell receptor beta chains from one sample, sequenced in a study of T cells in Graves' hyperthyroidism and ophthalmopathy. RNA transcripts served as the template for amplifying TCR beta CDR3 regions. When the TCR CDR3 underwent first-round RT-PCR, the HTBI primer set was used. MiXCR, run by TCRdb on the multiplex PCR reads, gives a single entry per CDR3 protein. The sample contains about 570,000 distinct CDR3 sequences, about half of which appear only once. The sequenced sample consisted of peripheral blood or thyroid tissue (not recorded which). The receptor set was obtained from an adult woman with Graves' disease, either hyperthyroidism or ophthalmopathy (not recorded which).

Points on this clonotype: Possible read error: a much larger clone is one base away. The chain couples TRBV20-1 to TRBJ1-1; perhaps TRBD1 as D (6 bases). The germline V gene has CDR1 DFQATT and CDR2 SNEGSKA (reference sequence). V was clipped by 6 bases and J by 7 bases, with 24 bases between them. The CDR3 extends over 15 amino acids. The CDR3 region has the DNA TGCAGTGCCATACCGCGGAGGGGGGCTCAAGTTGAAGCTTTCTTT. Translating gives CSAIPRRGAQVEAFF.

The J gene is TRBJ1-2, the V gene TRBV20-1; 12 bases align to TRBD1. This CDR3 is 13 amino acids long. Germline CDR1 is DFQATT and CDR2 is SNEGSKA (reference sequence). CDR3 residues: CSPTRDRGPGYTF. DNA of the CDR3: TGCTCACCTACCCGGGACAGGGGGCCTGGCTACACCTTC.

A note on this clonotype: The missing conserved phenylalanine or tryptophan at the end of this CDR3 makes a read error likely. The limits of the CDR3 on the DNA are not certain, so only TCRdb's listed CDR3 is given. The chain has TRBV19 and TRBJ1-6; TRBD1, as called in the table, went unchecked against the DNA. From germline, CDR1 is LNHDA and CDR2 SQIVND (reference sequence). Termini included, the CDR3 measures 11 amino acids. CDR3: CARSGTPIPNY.

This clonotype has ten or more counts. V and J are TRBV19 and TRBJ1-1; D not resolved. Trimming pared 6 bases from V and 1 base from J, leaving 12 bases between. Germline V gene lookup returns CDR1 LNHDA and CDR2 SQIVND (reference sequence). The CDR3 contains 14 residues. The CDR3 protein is CASSRGRWNTEAFF. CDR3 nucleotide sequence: TGTGCCAGTAGCAGAGGGAGGTGGAACACTGAAGCTTTCTTT.

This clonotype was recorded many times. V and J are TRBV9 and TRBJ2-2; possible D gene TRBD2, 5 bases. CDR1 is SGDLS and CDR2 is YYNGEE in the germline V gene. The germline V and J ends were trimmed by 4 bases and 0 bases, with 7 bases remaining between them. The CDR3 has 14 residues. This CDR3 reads CASSRTPNTGELFF. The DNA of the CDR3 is TGTGCCAGCAGCCGGACTCCGAACACCGGGGAGCTGTTTTTT.

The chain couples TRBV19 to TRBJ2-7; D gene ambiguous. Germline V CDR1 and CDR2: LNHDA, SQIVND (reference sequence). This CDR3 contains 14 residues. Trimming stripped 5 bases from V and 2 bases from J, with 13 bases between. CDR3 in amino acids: CASSHGRKAYEQYF. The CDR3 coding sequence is TGTGCCAGTAGTCACGGGCGCAAGGCCTACGAGCAGTACTTC.

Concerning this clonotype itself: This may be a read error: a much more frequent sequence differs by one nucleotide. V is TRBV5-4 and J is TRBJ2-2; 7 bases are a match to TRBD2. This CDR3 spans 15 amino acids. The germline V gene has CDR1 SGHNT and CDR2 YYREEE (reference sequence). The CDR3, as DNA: TGTGCCAGCAGCACACGCGGGAGCGGCACCGAGGAGCTGTTTTTT. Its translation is CASSTRGSGTEELFF.

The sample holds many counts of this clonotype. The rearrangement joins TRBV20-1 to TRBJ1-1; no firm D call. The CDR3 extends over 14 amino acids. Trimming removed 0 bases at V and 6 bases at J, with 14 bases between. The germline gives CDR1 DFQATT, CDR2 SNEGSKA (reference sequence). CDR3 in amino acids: CSARDPMGGPEAFF. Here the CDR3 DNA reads TGCAGTGCTAGAGATCCAATGGGAGGCCCTGAAGCTTTCTTT.

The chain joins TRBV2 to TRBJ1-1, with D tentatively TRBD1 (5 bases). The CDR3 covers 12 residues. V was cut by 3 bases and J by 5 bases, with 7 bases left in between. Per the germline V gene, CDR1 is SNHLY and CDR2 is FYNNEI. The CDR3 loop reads CASSDRETEAFF. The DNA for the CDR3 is TGTGCCAGCAGTGACAGGGAAACTGAAGCTTTCTTT.

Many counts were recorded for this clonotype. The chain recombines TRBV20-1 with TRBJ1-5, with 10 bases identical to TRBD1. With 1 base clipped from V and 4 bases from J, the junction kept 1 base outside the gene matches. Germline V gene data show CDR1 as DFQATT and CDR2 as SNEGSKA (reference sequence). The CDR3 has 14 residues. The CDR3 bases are TGCAGTGCTAGAGGGGACAGGGGAAATCAGCCCCAGCATTTT. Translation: CSARGDRGNQPQHF.

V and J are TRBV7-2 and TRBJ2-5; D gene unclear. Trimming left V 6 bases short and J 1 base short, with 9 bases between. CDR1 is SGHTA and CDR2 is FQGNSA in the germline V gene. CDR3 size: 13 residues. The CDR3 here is CASRNSRQETQYF. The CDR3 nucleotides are TGTGCCAGCAGAAACAGTCGCCAAGAGACCCAGTACTTC.

The CDR3, as DNA: TGTGCCACCAGCCCCTTTGGTAGCAATCAGCCCCAGCATTTT. Translated: CATSPFGSNQPQHF. The V gene is TRBV15, the J gene TRBJ1-5, with D uncertain. CDR3 size: 14 residues. The V gene's germline CDR1 is LNHNV and CDR2 YYDKDF (reference sequence). Trimming cost V 5 bases and J 0 bases, with 8 bases left between them.

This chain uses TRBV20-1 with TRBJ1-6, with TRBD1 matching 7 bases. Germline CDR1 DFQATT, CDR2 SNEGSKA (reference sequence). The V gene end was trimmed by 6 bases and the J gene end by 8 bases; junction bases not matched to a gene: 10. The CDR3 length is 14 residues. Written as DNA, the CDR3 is TGCAGTGCCCAAGAGGGGGCGCGGGATTCACCCCTCCACTTT. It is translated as CSAQEGARDSPLHF.

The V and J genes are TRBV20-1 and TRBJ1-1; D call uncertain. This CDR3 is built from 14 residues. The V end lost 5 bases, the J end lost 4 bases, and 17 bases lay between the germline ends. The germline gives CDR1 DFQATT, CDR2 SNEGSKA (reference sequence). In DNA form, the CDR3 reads TGCAGTGCTCCTCGGGGTCCTGGTGGCACTGAAGCTTTCTTT. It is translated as CSAPRGPGGTEAFF.

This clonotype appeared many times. CDR3 in DNA: TGTGCCAGCAGCCGGGCAAAGCCAGGGCGAGGCAAGGTCACTGAAGCTTTCTTT. Translated: CASSRAKPGRGKVTEAFF. The chain recombines TRBV7-9 with TRBJ1-1, with D perhaps matching TRBD1 (5 bases). With 5 bases removed from V and 4 bases from J, the gap between germline ends came to 26 bases. The germline V gene has CDR1 SEHNR and CDR2 FQNEAQ (reference sequence). The CDR3 has 18 residues.